This TCR beta chain appears in the sequencing data of a study of neoadjuvant anti-PD-1 for oral cavity cancer. Study-level background: Patients mostly received three to four biweekly nivolumab doses at 3 mg/kg before surgery.

Here immunoSEQ multiplex PCR was the method, and the copy in TCRdb shows in-frame clones only, minus some. The table shows about 17,000 clones, with approximately 65% occurring only once. This clonotype was sampled from a person aged 35-79 years with oral cavity squamous cell carcinoma. This sample comprised PBMCs, obtained before nivolumab (anti-PD-1) treatment.

The CDR3 DNA sequence: TGTGCCAGCAGCTACTATGGGGGGGAAGGTGAAGCTTTCTTT. Encoded protein: CASSYYGGEGEAFF. The rearrangement uses TRBV5-8 and TRBJ1-1; tentatively, D is TRBD1 (5 bases). V gave up 3 bases and J gave up 7 bases, with 16 bases separating them. The length of the CDR3 is 14 residues. CDR1 and CDR2 (germline): SGHTS, YDEGEE.